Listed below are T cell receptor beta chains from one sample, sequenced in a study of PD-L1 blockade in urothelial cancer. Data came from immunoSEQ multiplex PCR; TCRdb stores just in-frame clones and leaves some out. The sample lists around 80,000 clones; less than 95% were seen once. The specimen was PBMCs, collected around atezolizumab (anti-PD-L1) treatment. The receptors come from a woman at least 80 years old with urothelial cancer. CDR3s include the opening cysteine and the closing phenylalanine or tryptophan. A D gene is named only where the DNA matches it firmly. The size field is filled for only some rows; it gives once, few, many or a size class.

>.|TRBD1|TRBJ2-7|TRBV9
CASSVGTGAYYEQYF
TGTGCCAGCAGCGTGGGGACAGGCGCCTACTACGAGCAGTACTTC
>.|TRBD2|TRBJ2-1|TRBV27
CATGVAGAWGFSYNEQFF
TGTGCTACAGGAGTAGCGGGGGCATGGGGGTTCTCCTACAATGAGCAGTTCTTC
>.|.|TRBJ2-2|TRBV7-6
CASSLGAGSATGELFF
TGTGCCAGCAGCTTAGGCGCAGGGTCGGCCACCGGGGAGCTGTTTTTT
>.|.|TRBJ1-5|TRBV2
CASSLDRRSNQPQHF
TGTGCCAGCAGCTTGGACAGACGTAGCAATCAGCCCCAGCATTTT
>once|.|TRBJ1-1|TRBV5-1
CASPYRVLGTEAFF
TGCGCCAGCCCGTACAGGGTCTTGGGGACTGAAGCTTTCTTT
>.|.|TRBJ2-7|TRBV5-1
CASSLVGGTYEQYF
TGCGCCAGCAGCTTGGTTGGCGGGACCTACGAGCAGTACTTC
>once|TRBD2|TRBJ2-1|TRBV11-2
CASSLGLAGEVQFF
TGTGCCAGCAGCTTAGGGCTAGCGGGAGAGGTGCAGTTCTTC
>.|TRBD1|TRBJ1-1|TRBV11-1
CASSKSGQGTSEAFF
TGTGCCAGCAGCAAATCGGGACAGGGGACATCGGAAGCTTTCTTT
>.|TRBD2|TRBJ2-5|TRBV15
CATTGGRGETQYF
TGTGCCACCACGGGGGGGAGGGGAGAGACCCAGTACTTC
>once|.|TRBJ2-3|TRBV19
CASSDGRRTDTQYF
TGTGCCAGTAGTGACGGGAGAAGGACAGATACGCAGTATTTT
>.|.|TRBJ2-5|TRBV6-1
CASSEARVGGPYQETQYF
TGTGCCAGCAGTGAAGCGCGGGTAGGCGGGCCCTATCAAGAGACCCAGTACTTC
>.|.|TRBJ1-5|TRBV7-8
CASSLGQGLVGNQPQHF
TGTGCCAGCAGCTTAGGGCAGGGGCTCGTCGGGAATCAGCCCCAGCATTTT
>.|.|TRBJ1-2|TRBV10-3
CAISPSTDGYTF
TGTGCCATCAGCCCCTCTACAGATGGCTACACCTTC
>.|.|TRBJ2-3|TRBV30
CAWTRGSTDTQYF
TGTGCCTGGACTAGAGGGAGCACAGATACGCAGTATTTT
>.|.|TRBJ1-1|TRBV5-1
CASSLDIPTRDEAFF
TGCGCCAGCAGCTTGGATATACCGACTCGGGATGAAGCTTTCTTT
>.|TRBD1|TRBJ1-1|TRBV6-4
CASSERTGSYAFF
TGTGCCAGCAGTGAAAGGACAGGGTCGTACGCTTTCTTT
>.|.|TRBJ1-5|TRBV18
CASSPDFQRNQPQHF
TGTGCCAGCTCACCGGACTTCCAGCGCAATCAGCCCCAGCATTTT
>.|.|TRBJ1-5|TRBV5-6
CASSLGFSLDQPQHF
TGTGCCAGCAGCTTGGGGTTTAGTCTAGATCAGCCCCAGCATTTT
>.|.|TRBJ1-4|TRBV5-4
CASSSTSATNEKLFF
TGTGCCAGCAGCAGCACGTCTGCAACTAATGAAAAACTGTTTTTT
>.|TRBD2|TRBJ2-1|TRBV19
CASSWLAGRLDNEQFF
TGTGCCAGTAGCTGGCTAGCGGGTCGCCTAGACAATGAGCAGTTCTTC
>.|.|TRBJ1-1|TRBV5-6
CASSPSGRPRDTEAFF
TGTGCCAGCAGCCCTAGTGGGCGACCGAGGGACACTGAAGCTTTCTTT
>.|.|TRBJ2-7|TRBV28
CASRGRPELDF
TGTGCCAGCAGGGGGAGGCCTGAACTAGACTTC
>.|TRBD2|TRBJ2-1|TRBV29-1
CSVASGSGANEQFF
TGCAGCGTGGCCAGCGGGAGCGGAGCTAATGAGCAGTTCTTC
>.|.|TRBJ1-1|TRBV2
CASTLGVVGAFF
TGTGCCAGCACCCTAGGGGTGGTAGGAGCTTTCTTT
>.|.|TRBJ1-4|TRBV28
CASRSTGFEKLFF
TGTGCCAGCAGAAGCACAGGGTTTGAAAAACTGTTTTTT
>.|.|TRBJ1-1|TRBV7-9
CASGGAEAFF
TGTGCCAGCGGGGGGGCTGAAGCTTTCTTT
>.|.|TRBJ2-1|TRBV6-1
CASSETAGAYNEQFF
TGTGCCAGCAGTGAAACGGCAGGGGCCTACAATGAGCAGTTCTTC
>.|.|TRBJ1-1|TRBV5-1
CATKGREGMNTEAFF
TGCGCCACCAAAGGGAGGGAGGGTATGAACACTGAAGCTTTCTTT
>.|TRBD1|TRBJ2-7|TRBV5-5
CASSLTGASYEQYF
TGTGCCAGCAGCTTAACAGGGGCCTCCTACGAGCAGTACTTC
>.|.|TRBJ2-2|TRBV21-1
CASTPGGNEPPGELFF
TGTGCCAGCACGCCGGGGGGTAACGAACCCCCCGGGGAGCTGTTTTTT
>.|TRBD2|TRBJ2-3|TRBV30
CAWSTGTSGRPQYF
TGTGCCTGGAGCACCGGGACTAGCGGGAGGCCCCAGTATTTT
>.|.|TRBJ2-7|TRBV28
CASQQGSYEQYF
TGTGCCAGCCAACAGGGCTCCTACGAGCAGTACTTC
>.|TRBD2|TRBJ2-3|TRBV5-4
CASSPGTSGATDTQYF
TGTGCCAGCAGCCCCGGGACTAGCGGGGCTACAGATACGCAGTATTTT
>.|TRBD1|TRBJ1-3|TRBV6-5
CASSLTGGAENTIYF
TGTGCCAGCAGTTTGACAGGGGGCGCTGAAAACACCATATATTTT
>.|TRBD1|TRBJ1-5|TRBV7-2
CASSSDRGNQPQHF
TGTGCCAGCAGCTCGGACAGGGGCAATCAGCCCCAGCATTTT
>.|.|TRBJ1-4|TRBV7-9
CASSLQAGSEKLFF
TGTGCCAGCAGCTTACAGGCAGGTAGTGAAAAACTGTTTTTT
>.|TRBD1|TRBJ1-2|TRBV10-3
CAISDGTGGNYGYTF
TGTGCCATCAGTGACGGAACAGGGGGCAACTATGGCTACACCTTC
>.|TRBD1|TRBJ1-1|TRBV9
CASSLGTGTEAFF
TGTGCCAGCAGCCTGGGGACAGGGACTGAAGCTTTCTTT
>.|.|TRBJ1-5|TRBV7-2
CASSFSGVQPQHF
TGTGCCAGCAGCTTCTCAGGGGTCCAGCCCCAGCATTTT
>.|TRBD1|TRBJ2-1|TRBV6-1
CASSETGPVGEQFF
TGTGCCAGCAGTGAGACAGGGCCGGTAGGTGAGCAGTTCTTC
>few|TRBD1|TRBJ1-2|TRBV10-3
CAIRGDRGYGYTF
TGTGCCATCAGGGGGGACAGGGGATATGGCTACACCTTC
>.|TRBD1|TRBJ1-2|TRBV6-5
CASSKNRQGYYGYTF
TGTGCCAGCAGCAAGAATAGACAGGGGTACTATGGCTACACCTTC
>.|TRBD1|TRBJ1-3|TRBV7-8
CASSVYRGVAGNTIYF
TGTGCCAGCAGCGTCTACAGGGGGGTGGCTGGAAACACCATATATTTT
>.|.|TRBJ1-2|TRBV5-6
CASSLSGGLGGYTF
TGTGCCAGCAGCTTGTCGGGGGGATTAGGTGGCTACACCTTC
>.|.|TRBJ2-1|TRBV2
CASSEGGGGYEQFF
TGTGCCAGCAGTGAGGGGGGAGGCGGCTATGAGCAGTTCTTC
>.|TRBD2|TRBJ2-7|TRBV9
CASSVGAGGNYEQYF
TGTGCCAGCAGCGTAGGGGCGGGAGGCAATTACGAGCAGTACTTC
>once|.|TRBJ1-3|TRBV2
CASSEGSSFGNTIYF
TGTGCCAGCAGTGAAGGTTCGAGCTTTGGAAACACCATATATTTT
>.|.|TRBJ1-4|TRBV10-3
CAISGGLAANEKLFF
TGTGCCATCAGTGGGGGCTTGGCGGCTAATGAAAAACTGTTTTTT
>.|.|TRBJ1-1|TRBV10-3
CAISLHGGTEAFF
TGTGCCATCAGCCTCCACGGTGGCACTGAAGCTTTCTTT
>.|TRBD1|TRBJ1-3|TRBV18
CASSPRTGAGNTIYF
TGTGCCAGCTCACCACGGACAGGGGCTGGAAACACCATATATTTT